This T cell receptor (beta chain) comes out of a study of follicular helper T cells after annual influenza vaccination. Overall study: After each seasonal flu vaccination, blood came on days 0, 7 and 28.

V dropped 0 bases and J dropped 5 bases, with 7 bases sitting between them. The CDR3 totals 13 residues. Per germline, CDR1 SGHVS and CDR2 FNYEAQ. As for time point: 2014-2015 season, pre-vaccination. The method was immunoSEQ multiplex PCR; TCRdb's version includes in-frame clones alone and lacks a portion of them. The top ten hold about 0.27% of the sample, which has about 14,000 clones, 84% seen once. The sequences come from CXCR5- memory CD4+ T cells sorted from blood, collected on the day of influenza vaccination. This receptor was taken from an adult who received the influenza vaccine. The chain is built from TRBV7-6 and TRBJ2-5; no firm D call. The DNA for the CDR3 is TGTGCCAGCAGCTTAGCGGTTGTGGAGACCCAGTACTTC. Its translation: CASSLAVVETQYF.